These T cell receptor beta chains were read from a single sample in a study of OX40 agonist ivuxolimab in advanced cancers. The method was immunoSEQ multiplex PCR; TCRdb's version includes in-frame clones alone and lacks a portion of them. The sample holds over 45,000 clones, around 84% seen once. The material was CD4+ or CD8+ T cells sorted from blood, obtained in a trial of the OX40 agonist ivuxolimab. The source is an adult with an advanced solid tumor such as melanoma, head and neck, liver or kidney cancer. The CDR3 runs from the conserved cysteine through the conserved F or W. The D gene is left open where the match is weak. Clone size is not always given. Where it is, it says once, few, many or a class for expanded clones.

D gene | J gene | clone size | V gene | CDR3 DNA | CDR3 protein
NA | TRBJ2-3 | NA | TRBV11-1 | TGTGCCAGCAGCTCCGACCCAGATACGCAGTATTTT | CASSSDPDTQYF
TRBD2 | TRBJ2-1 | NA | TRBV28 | TGTGCCAGCAGTTTTGCGACTAGCGGGAACCATGAGCAGTTCTTC | CASSFATSGNHEQFF
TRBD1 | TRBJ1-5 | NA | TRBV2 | TGTGCCAGCACCGGACAGGGGGTGAGTCAGCCCCAGCATTTT | CASTGQGVSQPQHF
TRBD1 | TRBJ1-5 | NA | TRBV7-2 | TGTGCCAGCAGCTTAGCGGGGACAGGGGGCGCCCAGCCCCAGCATTTT | CASSLAGTGGAQPQHF
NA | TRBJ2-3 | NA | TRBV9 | TGTGCCAGCAGCGAGGGGTACACAGATACGCAGTATTTT | CASSEGYTDTQYF
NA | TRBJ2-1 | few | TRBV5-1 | TGCGCCAGCATCGGACCGGCGAGCTCCTACAATGAGCAGTTCTTC | CASIGPASSYNEQFF
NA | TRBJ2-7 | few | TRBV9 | TGTGCCAGCAGCGTAGCGGAGGGAGTCTACGAGCAGTACTTC | CASSVAEGVYEQYF
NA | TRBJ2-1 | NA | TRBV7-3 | TGTGCCAGCAGCCCGGGGACCTACAATGAGCAGTTCTTC | CASSPGTYNEQFF
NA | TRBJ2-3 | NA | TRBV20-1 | TGCAGTGCCTATTTCGAAGATACGCAGTATTTT | CSAYFEDTQYF
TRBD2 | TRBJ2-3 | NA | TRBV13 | TGTGCCAGCAGCTTAGGGGCACTAGCGGGGACAGATACGCAGTATTTT | CASSLGALAGTDTQYF
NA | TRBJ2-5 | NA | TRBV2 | TGTGCCAGCAGGAGAGCGTTAGACTCTCAAGAGACCCAGTACTTC | CASRRALDSQETQYF
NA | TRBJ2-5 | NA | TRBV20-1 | TGCAGGATGACTAGGGGAGAGACCCAGTACTTC | CRMTRGETQYF
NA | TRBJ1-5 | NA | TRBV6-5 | TGTGCCAGCAGTCAACTGGGTCAGCCCCAGCATTTT | CASSQLGQPQHF
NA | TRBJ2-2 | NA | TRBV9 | TGTGCCAGCAGCGTAGTTGGGGGGGCCGCCACCGGGGAGCTGTTTTTT | CASSVVGGAATGELFF
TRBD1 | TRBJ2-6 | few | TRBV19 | TGTGCCAGTAGTATGAGGACAGGGGGCTTGCCTGGGGCCAACGTCCTGACTTTC | CASSMRTGGLPGANVLTF
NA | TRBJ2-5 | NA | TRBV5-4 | TGTGCCAGCAGCTCTCAAGCCCTCACCGACGAAGAGACCCAGTACTTC | CASSSQALTDEETQYF
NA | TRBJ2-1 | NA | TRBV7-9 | TGTGCCAGCAGCGAACAGGGAAAGCAGTTCTTC | CASSEQGKQFF
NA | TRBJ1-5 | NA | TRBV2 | TGTGCCAGCAGTGAAAGGGGAGTGGTTGATCAGCCCCAGCATTTT | CASSERGVVDQPQHF
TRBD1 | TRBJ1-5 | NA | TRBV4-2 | TGTGCCAGCAGCCAGGGACAGGGTCAAGGACAGCCCCAGCATTTT | CASSQGQGQGQPQHF
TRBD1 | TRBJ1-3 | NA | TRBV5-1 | TGCGCCAGCAGCTTGCAGGGGGCTGGAAACACCATATATTTT | CASSLQGAGNTIYF
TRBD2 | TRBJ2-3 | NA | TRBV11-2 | TGTGCCAGCAGCTTAGGCTCTAGCGGATACACAGATACGCAGTATTTT | CASSLGSSGYTDTQYF
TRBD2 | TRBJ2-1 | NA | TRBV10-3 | TGTGCCATCAGTGAGGGAGGGAACGGGGGGAACAATGAGCAGTTCTTC | CAISEGGNGGNNEQFF
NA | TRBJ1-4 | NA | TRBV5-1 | TGCGCCAGCAGCTCACTACCGCAAAATGAAAAACTGTTTTTT | CASSSLPQNEKLFF
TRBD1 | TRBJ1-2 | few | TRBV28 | TGTGCCAGTACAGGGGGCTATGGCTACACCTTC | CASTGGYGYTF
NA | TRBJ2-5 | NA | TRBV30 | TGTGCCAGGGGAGAGGGGGAGACCCAGTACTTC | CARGEGETQYF
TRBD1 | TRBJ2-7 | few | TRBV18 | TGTGCCAGCTCACCGCTCCGGGACAGGGGTCACGAGCAGTACTTC | CASSPLRDRGHEQYF
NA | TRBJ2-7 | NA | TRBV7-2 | TGTGCCAGCAGCTCTCCCGGGATGTACGAGCAGTACTTC | CASSSPGMYEQYF
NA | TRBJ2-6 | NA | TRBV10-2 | TGCGCCAGCAGTGATCTCGGTAGCTCTGGGGCCAACGTCCTGACTTTC | CASSDLGSSGANVLTF
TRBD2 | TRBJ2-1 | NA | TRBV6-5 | TGTGCCAGCAGGCTGACTAGCGGCTACAATGAGCAGTTCTTC | CASRLTSGYNEQFF
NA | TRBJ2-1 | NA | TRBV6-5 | TGTGCCAGCAGCTACCAGGGTTCCTACAATGAGCAGTTCTTC | CASSYQGSYNEQFF
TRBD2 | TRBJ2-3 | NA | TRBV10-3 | TGTGCCATCAGGCCTGCTAGCGGGAATACAGATACGCAGTATTTT | CAIRPASGNTDTQYF
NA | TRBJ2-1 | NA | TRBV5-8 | TGTGCCAGCAGGGACCGGGCGCGGAATGAGCAGTTCTTC | CASRDRARNEQFF